The T cell receptor beta chain under discussion was sequenced for a study of Graves' ophthalmopathy and Graves' hyperthyroidism. Overall study results and limits: This model predicted ophthalmopathy progression (sensitivity around 71%, specificity 72% to 85%).

Amplification of TCR beta CDR3 regions used RNA transcripts. Amplification began with first-round RT-PCR using HTBI primers, then second-round multiplex PCR was performed. Each CDR3 protein gets one entry after TCRdb re-called the multiplex PCR reads with MiXCR. The top ten clones hold roughly 7.4% of a sample with hundreds of thousands of distinct CDR3 sequences, over 20% of them seen once. This clonotype showed up many times. Its antigen is still unknown. Trimming took 7 bases from V and 0 from J, leaving 12 bases between them. The CDR3 is made up of 14 amino acids. Per the germline V gene, CDR1 is SNHLY and CDR2 is FYNNEI.

The material sequenced was peripheral blood. The chain joins TRBV2 to TRBJ1-1; possible D gene TRBD1, 5 bases. The clonotype was recovered from a woman under 30 with stable Graves' hyperthyroidism. Some clones in this sample may be carry-over from other donors' samples. The CDR3 region has the DNA TGTGCCAGCAATAAGGACAACATGAACACTGAAGCTTTCTTT. Its protein product is CASNKDNMNTEAFF. Using reference TRBV2 and TRBJ1-1 for the parts outside the CDR3, the full variable domain is EPEVTQTPSHQVTQMGQEVILRCVPISNHLYFYWYRQILGQKVEFLVSFYNNEISEKSEIFDDQFSVERPDGSNFTLKIRSTKLEDSAMYFCASNKDNMNTEAFFGQGTRLTVV.